This is a list of T cell receptor beta chains from one sample in a study of shared clonotypes between healthy human individuals. TCRdb's copy holds only in-frame clones and misses some; the assay was immunoSEQ multiplex PCR. This table holds more than 600,000 clones, about 91% found once. Source material: naive CD8+ T cells sorted from blood. These receptors all stem from a man younger than 45 in good health. CDR3s include the opening cysteine and the closing phenylalanine or tryptophan. A D gene is named only where the DNA matches it firmly. Clone size is shown for a subset of rows, as once, few, many or a class of expanded clone.

v_gene	j_gene	d_gene	abundance	CDR3aa	CDR3nt
TRBV27	TRBJ1-1	.	.	CASRLHTNTEAFF	TGTGCCAGCAGGCTTCACACGAACACTGAAGCTTTCTTT
TRBV5-5	TRBJ2-7	.	.	CASSLDAPPYEQYF	TGTGCCAGCAGCTTGGATGCACCTCCCTACGAGCAGTACTTC
TRBV29-1	TRBJ2-7	.	.	CSVVWATTYEQYF	TGCAGCGTTGTGTGGGCAACTACCTACGAGCAGTACTTC
TRBV5-1	TRBJ2-7	.	once	CASSLVADSYEQYF	TGCGCCAGCAGCTTGGTGGCCGACTCCTACGAGCAGTACTTC
TRBV7-9	TRBJ1-4	.	.	CASSSSPGVGDEKLFF	TGTGCCAGCAGCTCCTCCCCAGGGGTGGGAGATGAAAAACTGTTTTTT
TRBV11-2	TRBJ2-1	.	.	CASSSALANEQFF	TGTGCCAGCAGTTCAGCCCTGGCCAATGAGCAGTTCTTC
TRBV7-9	TRBJ2-1	TRBD2	.	CASSQGLAGGPYSNEQFF	TGTGCCAGCAGCCAAGGACTAGCGGGAGGGCCGTACAGTAATGAGCAGTTCTTC
TRBV30	TRBJ1-1	.	.	CAWTQAAVTEAFF	TGTGCCTGGACCCAGGCCGCCGTCACTGAAGCTTTCTTT
TRBV6-6	TRBJ2-2	.	.	CATPVDGELFF	TGTGCCACCCCAGTGGACGGGGAGCTGTTTTTT
TRBV27	TRBJ1-5	.	.	CASSLFHNQPQHF	TGTGCCAGCAGTTTATTCCACAATCAGCCCCAGCATTTT
TRBV7-2	TRBJ1-5	TRBD1	.	CASSTGQGGQPQHF	TGTGCCAGCAGCACCGGACAGGGAGGCCAGCCCCAGCATTTT
TRBV2	TRBJ2-7	.	.	CASSDSTAFTYEQYF	TGTGCCAGCAGTGACTCGACAGCATTCACCTACGAGCAGTACTTC
TRBV27	TRBJ2-7	TRBD1	few	CASSLGQGNYEQYF	TGTGCCAGCAGTTTGGGACAGGGGAACTACGAGCAGTACTTC
TRBV7-8	TRBJ2-3	.	once	CASSLGSGTSTDTQYF	TGTGCCAGCAGCTTAGGTTCAGGAACTAGCACAGATACGCAGTATTTT
TRBV27	TRBJ2-7	.	few	CASSSPSWEQYF	TGTGCCAGCAGTTCCCCTAGTTGGGAGCAGTACTTC
TRBV5-4	TRBJ2-7	TRBD2	.	CASSHSGLAGESYYEQYF	TGTGCCAGCAGCCATTCCGGACTAGCGGGAGAGTCTTACTACGAGCAGTACTTC
TRBV20-1	TRBJ2-7	.	.	CSARIGYEQYF	TGCAGTGCTAGAATCGGTTACGAGCAGTACTTC
TRBV7-9	TRBJ2-2	.	.	CASSFLSSEGTGELFF	TGTGCCAGCAGCTTTCTATCTTCCGAGGGCACCGGGGAGCTGTTTTTT